Shown below are 28 T cell receptor beta chains from a single sample sequenced in a study of tumor-infiltrating lymphocytes in primary liver carcinoma. Researchers generated TCR beta cDNA from around 0.55 ug of total RNA, relying on a constant-region primer. The TCR beta library was amplified through three nested multiplex PCR rounds in a modified ARM-PCR procedure. Running around 9 cycles apiece, the first two PCR rounds relied on TRBV1-TRBV30 forward primers together with a C-beta reverse primer. TCRdb called the multiplex PCR reads again in MiXCR, with one record for every CDR3 protein. The table shows roughly 86,000 distinct CDR3 sequences, with around 70% occurring only once. The approximately 17-32 mg bulk tissue piece was not sorted before simultaneous RNA and DNA extraction. Sample: tumor-adjacent normal liver tissue. These receptors were obtained from a man aged 35-49 years with primary liver carcinoma and hepatitis B virus infection.

With respect to this clonotype: A single base separates this from a much larger clone, so it may be a read error. The chain employs TRBV5-5 and TRBJ2-2, with D perhaps matching TRBD1 or TRBD2 (5 bases each). This CDR3 region has 16 residues. The germline V gene has CDR1 SGHKS and CDR2 YYEKEE (reference sequence). This chain's CDR3 is CASSSQSTENTGELLF. The CDR3 region has the DNA TGTGCCAGCAGCTCGCAGTCGACAGAGAACACCGGGGAGCTGCTTTTT.

For this clonotype: The CDR3 ends on some other residue instead of the conserved phenylalanine or tryptophan, so this is likely a read error. The J gene is TRBJ2-3, the V gene TRBV9; possibly TRBD1 or TRBD2 for D (7 bases each). The germline gives CDR1 SGDLS, CDR2 YYNGEE. V was trimmed by 4 bases and J by 0 bases, leaving 12 bases between them. The CDR3 is made up of 15 amino acids. CDR3 region: CASSTRGGSTDTQYY. In DNA, the CDR3 is TGTGCCAGCAGCACCAGGGGGGGAAGCACAGATACGCAGTATTAT.

The V and J genes are TRBV25-1 and TRBJ2-5, with 10 bases lining up with TRBD1. The CDR3 spans 20 residues. Trimming removed 1 base from V and 4 bases from J; junction bases left unmatched: 18. Germline CDR1 and CDR2: MGHDK and SYGVNS. The CDR3 coding sequence is TGTGCCAGCAGTGAATCGACAGGGGGCCGGGTGGCTCTAGGCCGAGAGACCCAGTACTTC. It encodes CASSESTGGRVALGRETQYF.

The J gene is TRBJ1-1, the V gene TRBV24-1; TRBD1 matches at 8 bases. V gave up 12 bases and J gave up 2 bases; unmatched junction bases: 16. Germline CDR1 KGHDR, CDR2 SFDVKD. This CDR3 spans 16 amino acids. The CDR3 sequence: CAASDGTGYSNTEAFF. CDR3 sequence (DNA): TGTGCCGCGAGTGACGGGACAGGCTATTCAAACACTGAAGCTTTCTTT.

Worth noting for this clonotype: With a much larger clone just one base away, this may be a read error. The chain's CDR3 is CASSQKVWTGEPFF. Here the CDR3 DNA reads TGCGCCAGCAGCCAGAAGGTCTGGACCGGGGAGCCGTTTTTT. V usage is TRBV4-1 and J usage is TRBJ2-2; possible D gene TRBD2, 5 bases. This CDR3 spans 14 amino acids. The V gene's germline CDR1 is MGHRA and CDR2 YSYEKL.

With regard to this clonotype: A read error may explain this, as a much larger clone is one base away. V gene TRBV5-5 combines with J gene TRBJ1-5; no clear D. The CDR3 is made up of 17 amino acids. CDR1 and CDR2 from the germline V gene are SGHKS and YYEKEE (reference sequence). The CDR3 region is CASSPGVRSYSNRPQHF. For the CDR3, the DNA is TGTGCCAGCAGCCCCGGAGTTAGAAGTTATAGCAATCGGCCCCAGCATTTT.

As regards this clonotype: The junction differs from germline at one of its ends, possibly a read error. This chain joins TRBV29-1 and TRBJ1-2, with TRBD1 as a possible D gene (6 bases). CDR1 and CDR2 (germline): SQVTM, ANQGSEA. CDR3 size: 15 residues. The CDR3 is CSVEDRGRGDYDYTF. CDR3 DNA sequence: TGCAGCGTTGAAGATAGAGGCAGGGGAGACTATGACTACACCTTC.

Concerning this clonotype itself: Mismatch with germline at one junction end may stem from a read error. The CDR3: CATSRGRNEQFF. CDR3 DNA: TGTGCCACTTCAAGAGGCAGGAATGAGCAATTCTTC. This sequence joins TRBV11-2 and TRBJ2-1; no reliable D call. The V gene's germline CDR1 is SGHAT and CDR2 FQNNGV. The CDR3 sequence is 12 residues long.

A note on this clonotype: A read error may account for a junction end that differs from germline. V is TRBV11-3 and J is TRBJ2-1, with TRBD2 matching over 10 bases. The CDR3 spans 14 residues. In germline, CDR1 is SGHNT, CDR2 YENEEA. CDR3 in amino acids: CASSHLAGGGEQFF. As DNA, the CDR3 is TGTGCCAGCAGCCACTTAGCGGGAGGAGGAGAGCAATTCTTC.

The CDR3 nucleotides read TGTGCCAGCAGCTTTACAGAAGAAAACATTCAGTACTTC. This gives the protein CASSFTEENIQYF. The chain combines TRBV11-2 with TRBJ2-4; no clear D. Germline V gene lookup returns CDR1 SGHAT and CDR2 FQNNGV. The CDR3 length is 13 residues. Trimming took off 3 bases at V and 5 bases at J, with 8 bases between the two ends.

V and J are TRBV11-1 and TRBJ2-3, with D tentatively TRBD2 (5 bases). Per the germline V gene, CDR1 is SGHAT and CDR2 is FQDESV (reference sequence). Between the trimmed V and J ends, which lost 5 bases and 3 bases, there was a span of 18 bases. CDR3 length: 16 amino acids. CDR3 protein: CASSLRTGTHTDTQYF. DNA for the CDR3: TGTGCCAGCAGCCTCCGGACTGGCACACATACAGATACGCAGTATTTT.

As for this clonotype: Mismatch with germline at one junction end may stem from a read error. V is TRBV11-2 and J is TRBJ2-1; D gene ambiguous. Germline V gene sequence: CDR1 SGHAT, CDR2 FQNNGV. The CDR3 consists of 11 residues. This CDR3 reads CASNFLAEQFF. DNA of the CDR3: TGTGCTAGCAACTTCTTGGCTGAGCAGTTCTTC.

This clonotype turned up a few times. In DNA, the CDR3 is TGTGCCAGCAGTGAAGCGCGGGGTACGAAGAATGAGCAGTTCTTC. As protein: CASSEARGTKNEQFF. The rearrangement joins TRBV2 to TRBJ2-1; a weak D match, TRBD2 (6 bases). The CDR3 loop spans 15 amino acids. Trimming removed 0 bases at V and 7 bases at J, with 13 bases between. CDR1 is SNHLY and CDR2 is FYNNEI in the germline V gene.

This clonotype was detected ten times or more. The chain carries TRBV11-2 and TRBJ1-2; D unclear. This CDR3 is 16 amino acids long. The germline gives CDR1 SGHAT, CDR2 FQNNGV. V was cut by 1 base and J by 4 bases, with 16 bases left in between. In DNA form, the CDR3 reads TGTGCCAGCAGCTTAGGTGGTGCAGGTACCCTCTATGGCTACACCTTC. It specifies CASSLGGAGTLYGYTF.

As for this clonotype: Possible read error: a much larger clone is one base away. Lacking the conserved final phenylalanine or tryptophan, this CDR3 likely reflects a read error. The V gene is TRBV5-4, the J gene TRBJ2-2; 11 bases fit TRBD2. The CDR3 is made up of 17 amino acids. CDR1 and CDR2 from the germline V gene are SGHNT and YYREEE (reference sequence). The junction had 7 bases not matched to a gene; V was cut back by 4 bases and J by 2 bases. CDR3 residues: CASSLLAGGSNTGELFS. The CDR3 region has the DNA TGTGCCAGCAGCCTGCTAGCGGGAGGTTCCAACACCGGGGAGCTGTTTTCT.

A word on this clonotype: A junction boundary mismatches the germline segment, possibly from a read error. The chain recombines TRBV4-1 with TRBJ1-2; no reliable D call. CDR1 is MGHRA, CDR2 YSYEKL, per germline. The CDR3 runs to 14 residues. This chain's CDR3 is CASSSREWRYGHTF. The CDR3 DNA is TGCGCCAGCAGCTCTAGAGAATGGCGCTATGGCCACACCTTC.

This rearrangement joins TRBV10-3 to TRBJ2-3; TRBD2 aligns across 9 bases. There are 19 residues in the CDR3. Germline assignment: CDR1 ENHRY and CDR2 SYGVKD. The V segment lost 4 bases and the J segment 11 bases; nucleotides outside the gene matches: 25. The CDR3 protein is CAISGLTGTSRLYTNMQYF. For the CDR3, the DNA is TGTGCCATCAGTGGTTTAACCGGGACTAGCCGACTGTACACAAATATGCAGTATTTT.

As for this clonotype: A much larger clone differs by one base, so this may be a read error. This chain's CDR3 is CASSFGGIGVREQYF. The DNA for the CDR3 is TGTGCCAGCAGTTTTGGCGGGATAGGGGTACGCGAGCAGTACTTC. The chain combines TRBV12-3 or TRBV12-4 with TRBJ2-7, with a weak D call TRBD2 (6 bases). V was trimmed by 3 bases and J by 6 bases, leaving 18 bases between them. The CDR3 is 15 amino acids.

Details on this clonotype: One base away lies a much larger clone, so this may be a sequencing read error. The chain joins TRBV7-8 to TRBJ2-1; D possibly uses TRBD1 or TRBD2 (5 bases each). Trimming took off 0 bases at V and 8 bases at J, with 8 bases between the two ends. This CDR3 has 13 amino acids. Germline V lookup: CDR1 SGHVS, CDR2 FQNEAQ. CDR3 in amino acids: CASSLAGGHEQFF. The DNA for the CDR3 is TGTGCCAGCAGCTTAGCTGGGGGACATGAGCAGTTCTTC.

Remarks on this clonotype: The junction differs from germline at one of its ends, possibly a read error. This chain connects TRBV11-1 to TRBJ2-7; D remains ambiguous. CDR3 size: 14 residues. The germline CDR1 and CDR2 sequences are SGHAT and FQDESV (reference sequence). CDR3 sequence (DNA): TGTGCCAGCAGCTTTGGTACAGTTGGCTACGAGCATTACTTC. This sequence encodes CASSFGTVGYEHYF. The full variable domain, completed using reference TRBV11-1 and TRBJ2-7, is EAEVAQSPRYKITEKSQAVAFWCDPISGHATLYWYRQILGQGPELLVQFQDESVVDDSQLPKDRFSAERLKGVDSTLKIQPAELGDSAMYLCASSFGTVGYEHYFGPGTRLTVT.

For this clonotype: A junction boundary mismatches the germline segment, possibly from a read error. This sequence joins TRBV11-2 and TRBJ2-5; D is possibly TRBD2 (6 bases). The length of the CDR3 is 14 residues. Germline CDR1 is SGHAT and CDR2 is FQNNGV. The CDR3 loop reads CASSLGFLGTPSTF. Here the CDR3 DNA reads TGTGCCAGCAGTCTTGGTTTCTTAGGGACTCCTTCTACGTTC.

Remarks on this clonotype: One junction end does not reproduce the germline sequence, and a read error may be involved. This chain joins TRBV6-1 and TRBJ1-1; no clear D. The CDR3 spans 13 residues. Germline V lookup: CDR1 MNHNS, CDR2 SASEGT. Here the CDR3 DNA reads TGTGCCAGCGGTGAAGTGGGCAACACTGAAGCTTTCTTT. The encoded protein is CASGEVGNTEAFF.

This clonotype was picked up many times. This chain uses TRBV7-9 with TRBJ1-4; no clear D gene. This CDR3 has 14 amino acids. CDR1 and CDR2 from the germline V gene are SEHNR and FQNEAQ (reference sequence). With 6 bases removed from V and 6 bases from J, the gap between germline ends came to 14 bases. In DNA, the CDR3 is TGTGCCAGCAGACCTCCGAAGGAGGATGAAAAACTGTTTTTT. It encodes CASRPPKEDEKLFF.

This chain links TRBV11-2 with TRBJ2-3; a weak D match, TRBD1 (6 bases). V dropped 3 bases and J dropped 12 bases, with 19 bases sitting between them. The germline V gene has CDR1 SGHAT and CDR2 FQNNGV. The CDR3 covers 14 residues. This CDR3 is CASSLTGEADAQYF. DNA for the CDR3: TGTGCCAGCAGCTTGACAGGAGAGGCAGATGCTCAGTATTTT.

The rearrangement joins TRBV7-8 to TRBJ2-2; 12 nucleotides line up with TRBD2. With V trimmed by 7 bases and J by 6 bases, 6 bases remained unmatched. The CDR3 totals 15 residues. CDR1 and CDR2 from the germline V gene are SGHVS and FQNEAQ. The CDR3 region has the DNA TGTGCCAGCACCCGACTAGCGGGAGAGGCCGGGGAGCTGTTTTTT. Protein: CASTRLAGEAGELFF. The whole variable domain, remainder taken from reference TRBV7-8 and TRBJ2-2, is GAGVSQSPRYKVAKRGQDVALRCDPISGHVSLFWYQQALGQGPEFLTYFQNEAQLDKSGLPSDRFFAERPEGSVSTLKIQRTQQEDSAVYLCASTRLAGEAGELFFGEGSRLTVL.

V usage is TRBV5-1 and J usage is TRBJ1-1; D possibly corresponds to TRBD1 (5 bases). V was pared by 2 bases and J by 2 bases, with 10 bases between. This CDR3 region has 14 residues. Germline CDR1 and CDR2: SGHRS and YFSETQ. In DNA form, the CDR3 reads TGCGCCAGCAGCTTCCCGGGACCAAACACTGAAGCTTTCTTT. Protein sequence: CASSFPGPNTEAFF.

Concerning this clonotype itself: At one boundary the junction diverges from the germline segment, which might be a read error. The chain links TRBV11-2 to TRBJ2-5; TRBD1 matches at 8 bases. Germline V gene lookup returns CDR1 SGHAT and CDR2 FQNNGV. The CDR3 runs to 14 residues. The CDR3 region is CASGLTGAAETQYF. The CDR3 bases are TGTGCCAGCGGACTGACAGGGGCCGCGGAGACCCAATACTTC.

Worth noting for this clonotype: Given a much more abundant clone one base away, this may be a read error. The J gene is TRBJ1-1, the V gene TRBV5-4; no definite D call. V gave up 4 bases and J gave up 7 bases, with 20 bases separating them. The CDR3 contains 15 residues. CDR1 is SGHNT and CDR2 is YYREEE in the germline V gene (reference sequence). CDR3 coding DNA: TGTGCCAGCAGCCCCGACCAAGGACGGTACATTGAAGCTTTCTTT. Its protein is CASSPDQGRYIEAFF.